This passage covers 25 T cell receptor beta chains from one sample sequenced in a study of regulatory T cells in long-lasting Graves disease. For TCR beta, libraries came from iRepertoire HTBI primers and Arm-PCR of CDR3 regions. MiXCR, applied by TCRdb to the multiplex PCR reads, yields one record per CDR3 protein. The table lists approximately 470,000 distinct CDR3 sequences, around 21% of them singletons. Described time point: persistent/refractory GD, antithyroid drugs over 5 years with positive TRAb. The TCR library used RNA extracted from PBMCs. Here the sequenced sample was peripheral blood mononuclear cells (PBMCs), taken when the disease was refractory, from a patient treated with antithyroid drugs. These receptors were obtained from a female donor with Graves disease.

This clonotype has a count of ten or more. CDR3 in DNA: TGCAGTGCTAGGCCGTGGCGGGGCGAAGAGACCCAGTACTTC. Translated: CSARPWRGEETQYF. V usage is TRBV20-1 and J usage is TRBJ2-5, with D perhaps TRBD2 (6 bases). V was clipped by 3 bases and J by 3 bases, with 14 bases between them. The CDR3 extends over 14 amino acids. Germline-derived CDR1 and CDR2 are DFQATT and SNEGSKA (reference sequence).

The table lists this clonotype with many counts. The CDR3 DNA follows: TGTGCCAGCAGTTTCCAAACAGACACCGGGGAGCTGTTTTTT. It specifies CASSFQTDTGELFF. This chain joins TRBV27 and TRBJ2-2; D uncertain. The germline V gene encodes CDR1 MNHEY and CDR2 SMNVEV (reference sequence). The V end was cut by 3 bases, the J end by 3 bases, with 8 bases between. This CDR3 is built from 14 residues.

The gene calls are TRBV5-1 and TRBJ2-7; 10 nucleotides match TRBD2. J lost 6 bases, V lost 3 bases, and 12 bases had no gene match. The CDR3 sequence is 16 residues long. In germline, CDR1 is SGHRS, CDR2 YFSETQ. The CDR3 DNA reads TGCGCCAGCAGCTGGGTTCTAGCGGGAGTCCGCAGCGAGCAGTACTTC. This codes for CASSWVLAGVRSEQYF.

The chain has TRBV7-2 and TRBJ2-7, with 7 bases fitting TRBD2. CDR3 length: 14 residues. Germline CDR1 is SGHTA and CDR2 is FQGNSA. V trimming: 5 bases; J trimming: 6 bases; junction bases outside the gene matches: 10. The chain's CDR3 is CASSQNSASGEQYF. The CDR3 DNA reads as TGTGCCAGCAGCCAAAATAGTGCTAGCGGCGAGCAGTACTTC.

This clonotype showed up many times. The chain has TRBV29-1 and TRBJ1-5; the D gene is possibly TRBD1 (5 bases). CDR3 size: 14 residues. The germline V gene encodes CDR1 SQVTM and CDR2 ANQGSEA. Trimming shortened V by 7 bases and J by 6 bases, and 19 bases separated the two germline ends. CDR3 sequence reads: CSANLAGPGQPQHF. Here the CDR3 DNA reads TGCAGCGCTAATCTGGCGGGGCCAGGTCAGCCCCAGCATTTT. Drawing the rest from reference TRBV29-1 and TRBJ1-5, the complete variable domain is SAVISQKPSRDICQRGTSLTIQCQVDSQVTMMFWYRQQPGQSLTLIATANQGSEATYESGFVIDKFPISRPNLTFSTLTVSNMSPEDSSIYLCSANLAGPGQPQHFGDGTRLSIL.

This clonotype was counted at least ten times. J is TRBJ1-1 and V is TRBV2; D is perhaps TRBD1 (5 bases). With 4 bases removed from V and 4 bases from J, the gap between germline ends came to 16 bases. The CDR3 runs to 15 residues. Germline lookup yields CDR1 SNHLY and CDR2 FYNNEI. Here the CDR3 reads CASSVNGGMGTEAFF. The DNA of the CDR3 is TGTGCCAGCAGTGTCAACGGGGGTATGGGCACTGAAGCTTTCTTT. Full variable domain (remainder filled in from reference TRBV2 and TRBJ1-1): EPEVTQTPSHQVTQMGQEVILRCVPISNHLYFYWYRQILGQKVEFLVSFYNNEISEKSEIFDDQFSVERPDGSNFTLKIRSTKLEDSAMYFCASSVNGGMGTEAFFGQGTRLTVV.

This clonotype was recorded at least ten times. V and J are TRBV6-5 and TRBJ2-4; D gene uncertain. CDR1 and CDR2 (germline): MNHEY, SVGAGI. The V end was cut by 2 bases, the J end by 1 base, with 6 bases between. The CDR3 length is 14 residues. CDR3 in DNA: TGTGCCAGCAGTTACGTGGGGGCCAAAAACATTCAGTACTTC. This codes for CASSYVGAKNIQYF.

The V call is TRBV19, the J call TRBJ1-5, with a possible D match to TRBD1 (6 bases). The CDR3 contains 16 residues. The V end lost 2 bases, the J end lost 0 bases, and 11 bases lay between the germline ends. Germline V gene data show CDR1 as LNHDA and CDR2 as SQIVND (reference sequence). CDR3 protein: CASSIITGSSNQPQHF. Written as DNA, the CDR3 is TGTGCCAGTAGTATAATCACAGGGAGTAGCAATCAGCCCCAGCATTTT.

The chain combines TRBV30 with TRBJ1-1; D uncertain. CDR3 length: 12 amino acids. V was shortened by 2 bases and J by 4 bases, with 8 bases between the two germline ends. CDR1 GTSNPN and CDR2 SVGIG come from the germline V gene (reference sequence). The CDR3 loop is CAWSTGSTEAFF. The CDR3 region has the DNA TGTGCCTGGAGTACCGGGAGCACTGAAGCTTTCTTT.

Ten or more counts support this clonotype. The rearrangement joins TRBV28 to TRBJ2-7; the D is unclear. Between the trimmed V and J ends, which lost 5 bases and 13 bases, there was a span of 15 bases. Germline-derived CDR1 and CDR2 are MDHEN and SYDVKM. This CDR3 has 11 amino acids. CDR3 sequence: CASSPRTEFYF. The CDR3 region has the DNA TGTGCCAGCAGTCCAAGGACGGAGTTTTACTTC.

At least ten counts were recorded for this clonotype. The gene calls are TRBV12-3 or TRBV12-4 and TRBJ1-2; a possible D gene is TRBD1 (6 bases). The CDR3 loop spans 16 amino acids. The V end lost 1 base, the J end lost 7 bases, and 19 bases lay between the germline ends. The CDR3 nucleotides read TGTGCCAGCAGTTTAGAGCCCACAGGGTCTTTTGGTGGCTACACCTTC. Its protein is CASSLEPTGSFGGYTF.

The chain uses TRBV28 and TRBJ1-5; no reliable D call. This CDR3 contains 12 residues. CDR1 and CDR2 from the germline V gene are MDHEN and SYDVKM. Trimming left V 0 bases short and J 7 bases short, with 4 bases between. The CDR3 sequence: CASSLWPQPQHF. CDR3 nucleotides: TGTGCCAGCAGTTTATGGCCCCAGCCCCAGCATTTT.

This chain connects TRBV29-1 to TRBJ2-7; TRBD2 agrees at 10 bases. Trimming cost V 3 bases and J 4 bases; bases outside gene matches: 12. CDR1 and CDR2 from the germline V gene are SQVTM and ANQGSEA. The CDR3 loop spans 16 amino acids. CDR3 residues: CSVEGLQGLAEYEQYF. CDR3 DNA: TGCAGCGTTGAGGGCCTGCAAGGACTAGCGGAGTACGAGCAGTACTTC.

A few counts support this clonotype. One end of the junction is discordant with germline, which a read error may explain. CDR3: CASSPLGGYAVF. CDR3 sequence (DNA): TGTGCCAGCAGTCCCCTCGGCGGATACGCAGTATTT. The chain joins TRBV28 to TRBJ2-3; D remains unclear. The CDR3 is 12 residues long. CDR1 and CDR2 from the germline V gene are MDHEN and SYDVKM.

This chain connects TRBV28 to TRBJ1-1; possibly TRBD1 for D (6 bases). Deletions cut 4 bases from V and 8 bases from J, with 14 bases between. The germline CDR1 and CDR2 sequences are MDHEN and SYDVKM. The CDR3 spans 13 residues. The CDR3 DNA reads as TGTGCCAGCAGTTCGATGGGACACCCCGAAGCTTTCTTT. Amino acids: CASSSMGHPEAFF. Looking up the rest from reference TRBV28 and TRBJ1-1 gives the full variable domain: DVKVTQSSRYLVKRTGEKVFLECVQDMDHENMFWYRQDPGLGLRLIYFSYDVKMKEKGDIPEGYSVSREKKERFSLILESASTNQTSMYLCASSSMGHPEAFFGQGTRLTVV.

Turning to this clonotype: This could be a read error, since a much larger clone is one nucleotide away. The gene calls are TRBV3-1 and TRBJ2-1; D remains ambiguous. The germline V gene encodes CDR1 LGHDT and CDR2 YNNKEL (reference sequence). This CDR3 is built from 13 residues. With 3 bases removed from V and 10 bases from J, the gap between germline ends came to 13 bases. The CDR3 loop reads CASSHLPDYEQFF. The CDR3 bases are TGTGCCAGCAGCCACCTGCCTGATTACGAGCAGTTCTTC.

This clonotype was seen a handful of times. J is TRBJ1-1 and V is TRBV30; D may be TRBD1 (5 bases). The germline CDR1 and CDR2 sequences are GTSNPN and SVGIG (reference sequence). V was trimmed by 2 bases and J by 4 bases, leaving 17 bases between them. This CDR3 has 15 amino acids. The CDR3 DNA sequence: TGTGCCTGGAGTACCTCCCGGGGGTGGGGCACTGAAGCTTTCTTT. This encodes CAWSTSRGWGTEAFF.

This clonotype occurred many times. The V gene is TRBV6-1, the J gene TRBJ2-7; D uncertain. The germline V gene encodes CDR1 MNHNS and CDR2 SASEGT. The CDR3 is made up of 13 amino acids. V dropped 0 bases and J dropped 2 bases, with 5 bases sitting between them. The CDR3 region is CASSEAWTYEQYF. The CDR3 DNA sequence: TGTGCCAGCAGTGAAGCCTGGACCTACGAGCAGTACTTC.

This clonotype was detected only a few times. The chain recombines TRBV7-9 with TRBJ2-1; 7 bases align to TRBD2. Germline V CDR1 and CDR2: SEHNR, FQNEAQ (reference sequence). The V segment lost 0 bases and the J segment 6 bases; nucleotides outside the gene matches: 2. CDR3 length: 14 residues. CDR3: CASSLAGLVNEQFF. CDR3 nucleotide sequence: TGTGCCAGCAGCTTAGCAGGACTAGTCAATGAGCAGTTCTTC. Based on the CDR3 plus reference TRBV7-9 and TRBJ2-1, the full variable domain is DTGVSQNPRHKITKRGQNVTFRCDPISEHNRLYWYRQTLGQGPEFLTYFQNEAQLEKSRLLSDRFSAERPKGSFSTLEIQRTEQGDSAMYLCASSLAGLVNEQFFGPGTRLTVL.

This clonotype was observed many times. The V call is TRBV2, the J call TRBJ2-7; 12 bases agree with TRBD2. CDR1 and CDR2 from the germline V gene are SNHLY and FYNNEI. J lost 4 bases, V lost 6 bases, and 7 bases had no gene match. The CDR3 spans 15 residues. CDR3 coding DNA: TGTGCCAGCAGGGACGGACTAGCGGGAATATACGAGCAGTACTTC. Its translation is CASRDGLAGIYEQYF.

Turning to this clonotype: Being one base from a much bigger clone, this may be a read error. The V gene is TRBV11-2, the J gene TRBJ2-5; TRBD2 matches 9 bases. Germline lookup yields CDR1 SGHAT and CDR2 FQNNGV. V shed 5 bases and J 7 bases; nucleotides not matched to a gene: 11. This CDR3 spans 15 amino acids. The CDR3 coding sequence is TGTGCCAGCAGCCCCTGGCGGCGGGAGGGAGGGACCCAGTACTTC. Its translation is CASSPWRREGGTQYF.

This clonotype was recorded at least ten times. The chain has TRBV6-1 and TRBJ1-5; the D gene is possibly TRBD1 (6 bases). Germline lookup yields CDR1 MNHNS and CDR2 SASEGT. V was pared by 0 bases and J by 3 bases, with 12 bases between. This CDR3 is 16 amino acids long. CDR3 sequence reads: CASSEAAGGINQPQHF. CDR3 nucleotide sequence: TGTGCCAGCAGTGAAGCGGCCGGGGGCATCAATCAGCCCCAGCATTTT.

This clonotype was counted many times. V is TRBV29-1 and J is TRBJ2-7; TRBD1 matches 7 bases. V shed 6 bases, J shed 3 bases, and the junction held 8 bases outside the gene matches. The CDR3 sequence is 13 residues long. Germline V lookup: CDR1 SQVTM, CDR2 ANQGSEA. The CDR3 DNA follows: TGCAGCGTCGATGGGGACAGCAACTACGAGCAGTACTTC. Its protein product is CSVDGDSNYEQYF.

The chain uses TRBV4-3 and TRBJ2-7, with D possibly being TRBD2 (5 bases). Germline values: CDR1 LGHNA, CDR2 YSLEER. The CDR3 runs 13 residues. V was pared by 4 bases and J by 2 bases, with 9 bases between. CDR3 nucleotide sequence: TGCGCCAGCAGCCTCTTACTAGCCTACGAGCAGTACTTC. Amino acids: CASSLLLAYEQYF.

This rearrangement joins TRBV5-1 to TRBJ2-7, with a weak D call TRBD2 (5 bases). Trimming stripped 4 bases from V and 5 bases from J, with 16 bases between. The CDR3 totals 14 residues. The germline CDR1 and CDR2 sequences are SGHRS and YFSETQ. As DNA, the CDR3 is TGCGCCAGCAGCGTCGGACTCTCTCCGGACGAGCAGTACTTC. Encoded protein: CASSVGLSPDEQYF. Using reference TRBV5-1 and TRBJ2-7 for the parts outside the CDR3, the full variable domain is KAGVTQTPRYLIKTRGQQVTLSCSPISGHRSVSWYQQTPGQGLQFLFEYFSETQRNKGNFPGRFSGRQFSNSRSEMNVSTLELGDSALYLCASSVGLSPDEQYFGPGTRLTVT.